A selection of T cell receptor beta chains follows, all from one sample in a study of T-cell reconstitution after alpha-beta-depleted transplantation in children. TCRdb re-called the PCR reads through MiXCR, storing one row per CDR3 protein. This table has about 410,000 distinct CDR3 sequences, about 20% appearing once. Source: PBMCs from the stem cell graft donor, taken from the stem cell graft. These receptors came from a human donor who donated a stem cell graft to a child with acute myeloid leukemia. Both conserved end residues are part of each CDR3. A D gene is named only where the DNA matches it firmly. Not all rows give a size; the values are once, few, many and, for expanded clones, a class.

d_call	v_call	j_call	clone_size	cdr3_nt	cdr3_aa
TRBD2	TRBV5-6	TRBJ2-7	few	TGTGCCAGCAGCTTGGAGTCGGGAGGGCCCTACGAGCAGTACTTC	CASSLESGGPYEQYF
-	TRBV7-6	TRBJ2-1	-	TGTGCCAGCAGCCGGGACGATTACAATGAGCAGTTCTTC	CASSRDDYNEQFF
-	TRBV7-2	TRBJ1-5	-	TGTGCCAGCAGCTTCGGGCGGGGGATTGATAATGGCAATCAGCCCCAGCATTTT	CASSFGRGIDNGNQPQHF
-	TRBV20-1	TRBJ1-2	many	TGCAGTGCTAGCCCTAACAGGGATCATGGCTACACCTTC	CSASPNRDHGYTF
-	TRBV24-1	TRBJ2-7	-	TGTGCCACCAGTGATTCGCGGGCCGAGCAGTACTTC	CATSDSRAEQYF
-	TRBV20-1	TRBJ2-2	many	TGCAGTGCTAGAGATTATAGCACTAACACCGGGGAGCTGTTTTTT	CSARDYSTNTGELFF
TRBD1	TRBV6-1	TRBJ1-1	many	TGTGCCACCCCCCGGGACAGTTCACCGAACACTGAAGCTTTCTTT	CATPRDSSPNTEAFF
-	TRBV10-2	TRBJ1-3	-	TGCGCCAGCAGTGAACCACCAGAAGGAAACACCATATATTTT	CASSEPPEGNTIYF
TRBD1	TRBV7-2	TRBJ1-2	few	TGTGCCAGCAGCGCACGGACAGGGTATGATGGCTACACCTTC	CASSARTGYDGYTF
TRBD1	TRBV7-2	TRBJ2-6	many	TGTGCCAGCAGCTTAACAGGGGGCATTACCTCTGGGGCCAACGTCCTGACTTTC	CASSLTGGITSGANVLTF
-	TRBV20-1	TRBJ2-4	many	TGCAGTGCTGGGACTCTAAACATTCAGTACTTC	CSAGTLNIQYF
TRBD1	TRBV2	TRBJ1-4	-	TGTGCCAGCAGGACGGGACAGGGGGCAACTAATGAAAAACTGTTTTTT	CASRTGQGATNEKLFF
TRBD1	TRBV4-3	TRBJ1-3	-	TGCGCCAGCAGCCAGGAGACAGGGCGGAATGGAAACACCATATATTTT	CASSQETGRNGNTIYF
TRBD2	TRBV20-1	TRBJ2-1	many	TGCAGTGTTTTCCCCCCACTAGCGGACGGTTCCTACAATGAGCAGTTCTTC	CSVFPPLADGSYNEQFF
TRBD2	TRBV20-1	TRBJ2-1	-	TGCAGTGCGAATACCCTAGCGGGAGTACAAAATGAGCAGTTCTTC	CSANTLAGVQNEQFF